This T cell receptor beta chain came from a study of cytomegalovirus exposure and HLA in healthy donors. The PCR made use of 60 Vbeta and 13 Jbeta primers. Clones were sequenced by immunoSEQ multiplex PCR, and TCRdb holds only the in-frame ones, with some missing. The table records roughly 88,000 clones, over 75% of them present only once. The donors gave bone marrow, and they were healthy. The germline V gene has CDR1 SGHDT and CDR2 YYEEEE. The CDR3 has 14 residues. V lost 6 bases, J lost 1 base, and 11 bases lay in between. Note on this clone: Its antigen remains unidentified.

Broader study findings: Researchers left out some V segments, among them TRBV6-2 and TRBV6-3, as indistinguishable. Data from an earlier analysis indicated that most TCR beta V segments were productive either about 90% or about 30% of the time. Across donors, presence/absence analyses took sequencing depth to be roughly uniform.

The rearrangement joins TRBV5-6 to TRBJ2-1; TRBD2 is a possible D gene (7 bases). The sample taken for sequencing was PBMCs. The receptor comes from a man aged 25-40 years in good health and CMV-seropositive. The CDR3 region is CASMGGQSYNEQFF. The CDR3 DNA reads TGTGCCAGCATGGGGGGGCAGTCCTACAATGAGCAGTTCTTC.